The 29 T cell receptor beta chains reported below all come from one sample, sequenced in a study of cytomegalovirus exposure and HLA in healthy donors. Method: immunoSEQ multiplex PCR; TCRdb's copy keeps in-frame clones and lacks some. The profile shows over 250,000 clones, 70% to 90% of them singletons. Sequencing was done on a sample of PBMCs. The receptor source for this set is a woman aged 18-29 years in good health and CMV-seronegative.

V gene TRBV11-1 combines with J gene TRBJ2-3; D possibly corresponds to TRBD1 (6 bases). V lost 5 bases and J lost 5, with 14 bases in between. Per the germline V gene, CDR1 is SGHAT and CDR2 is FQDESV (reference sequence). CDR3 length: 14 residues. The CDR3 loop is CASSGGRGIDTQYF. For the CDR3, the DNA is TGTGCCAGCAGCGGGGGCAGGGGAATAGATACGCAGTATTTT.

The V call is TRBV10-3, the J call TRBJ1-5, with D perhaps matching TRBD1 (5 bases). CDR3 length: 13 residues. V lost 11 bases, J lost 0 bases, and 11 bases lay in between. Germline values: CDR1 ENHRY, CDR2 SYGVKD. Written as DNA, the CDR3 is TGTGCCTCCAGGGATTATAGCAATCAGCCCCAGCATTTT. Translated: CASRDYSNQPQHF.

The rearrangement uses TRBV9 and TRBJ1-1, with D perhaps matching TRBD1 (6 bases). In germline, CDR1 is SGDLS, CDR2 YYNGEE. The CDR3 is 14 residues long. Trimming pared 1 base from V and 5 bases from J, leaving 12 bases between. CDR3 residues: CASSVQGQGTEAFF. For the CDR3, the DNA is TGTGCCAGCAGCGTACAGGGGCAGGGGACTGAAGCTTTCTTT.

The V call is TRBV11-2, the J call TRBJ2-5; tentative D call: TRBD2 (6 bases). CDR1 and CDR2 (germline): SGHAT, FQNNGV. Trimming left V 7 bases short and J 5 bases short, with 11 bases between. The CDR3 totals 12 residues. CDR3 coding DNA: TGTGCCAGCACCCTCCGGGGGGAGACCCAGTACTTC. It yields the protein CASTLRGETQYF.

The genes are TRBV6-5 and TRBJ2-3; 7 bases fit TRBD2. CDR1 and CDR2 from the germline V gene are MNHEY and SVGAGI. This CDR3 region has 15 residues. V was pared by 6 bases and J by 0 bases, with 6 bases of the junction left unmatched. The CDR3 sequence is CASSLSGLSTDTQYF. The CDR3 region has the DNA TGTGCCAGCAGCCTTAGCGGGTTGAGCACAGATACGCAGTATTTT.

The rearrangement uses TRBV6-1 and TRBJ2-2, with TRBD1 matching 8 bases. Germline-derived CDR1 and CDR2 are MNHNS and SASEGT. The length of the CDR3 is 15 residues. The V gene end was trimmed by 10 bases and the J gene end by 4 bases; junction bases not matched to a gene: 11. CDR3 sequence (DNA): TGTGCCACCACAGACGACAGGGGTATCACCGGGGAGCTGTTTTTT. It is translated as CATTDDRGITGELFF.

This sequence joins TRBV7-3 and TRBJ2-2, with a possible D match to TRBD2 (6 bases). V lost 3 bases to trimming and J lost 1 base, with 12 bases between them. The CDR3 loop spans 16 amino acids. Germline V lookup: CDR1 SGHTA, CDR2 FQGTGA. The CDR3 DNA follows: TGTGCCAGCAGCTTCTCCGGGACTCAGAACACCGGGGAGCTGTTTTTT. It is translated as CASSFSGTQNTGELFF. Full variable domain (remainder filled in from reference TRBV7-3 and TRBJ2-2): GAGVSQTPSNKVTEKGKYVELRCDPISGHTALYWYRQSLGQGPEFLIYFQGTGAADDSGLPNDRFFAVRPEGSVSTLKIQRTERGDSAVYLCASSFSGTQNTGELFFGEGSRLTVL.

The chain recombines TRBV6-6 with TRBJ1-6; a weak D match, TRBD1 (5 bases). The CDR3 runs 15 residues. The germline CDR1 and CDR2 sequences are MNHNY and SVGAGI (reference sequence). Trimming took off 2 bases at V and 0 bases at J, with 5 bases between the two ends. CDR3 DNA sequence: TGTGCCAGCAGTTACCAGGGCTCCTATAATTCACCCCTCCACTTT. Protein product: CASSYQGSYNSPLHF.

The V and J genes are TRBV5-6 and TRBJ2-5; 9 nucleotides line up with TRBD1. V was pared by 3 bases and J by 0 bases, with 3 bases of the junction left unmatched. The germline V gene encodes CDR1 SGHDT and CDR2 YYEEEE. CDR3 length equals 15 residues. CDR3 in amino acids: CASSSGTGNQETQYF. The CDR3 coding sequence is TGTGCCAGCAGCTCCGGGACAGGGAACCAAGAGACCCAGTACTTC.

The chain is built from TRBV30 and TRBJ1-4, with 8 bases aligning to TRBD1. The CDR3 is made up of 15 amino acids. The V and J ends lost 2 bases and 7 bases, in that order; junction bases with no gene match: 9. The germline gives CDR1 GTSNPN, CDR2 SVGIG (reference sequence). In nucleotides, the CDR3 is TGTGCCTGGAGTCCTACAGGGGGGAGTGGTGAAAAACTGTTTTTT. This sequence encodes CAWSPTGGSGEKLFF. Full variable domain (rest looked up from reference TRBV30 and TRBJ1-4): SQTIHQWPATLVQPVGSPLSLECTVEGTSNPNLYWYRQAAGRGLQLLFYSVGIGQISSEVPQNLSASRPQDRQFILSSKKLLLSDSGFYLCAWSPTGGSGEKLFFGSGTQLSVL.

The chain links TRBV9 to TRBJ1-2; 10 bases are a match to TRBD1. Germline loops: CDR1 SGDLS, CDR2 YYNGEE. CDR3 length: 16 amino acids. V was clipped by 0 bases and J by 1 base; unmatched bases: 3. CDR3 in amino acids: CASSVAGDRGNYGYTF. The CDR3 DNA follows: TGTGCCAGCAGCGTAGCCGGGGACAGGGGTAACTATGGCTACACCTTC.

The V gene is TRBV5-1, the J gene TRBJ2-7; 10 bases align to TRBD1. The CDR3 sequence is 17 residues long. Germline CDR1 SGHRS, CDR2 YFSETQ. The V and J ends lost 2 bases and 2 bases, in that order; junction bases with no gene match: 10. The CDR3, as DNA: TGCGCCAGCAGCTTTGCTCAGGGGACAGGGGACCCCTACGAGCAGTACTTC. It specifies CASSFAQGTGDPYEQYF.

The V gene is TRBV7-8, the J gene TRBJ2-1; no reliable D call. Germline CDR1 and CDR2: SGHVS and FQNEAQ. Trimming cost V 3 bases and J 5 bases, with 2 bases left between them. This CDR3 has 11 amino acids. CDR3: CASSFNNEQFF. Here the CDR3 DNA reads TGTGCCAGCAGCTTCAACAATGAGCAGTTCTTC.

The chain uses TRBV6-1 and TRBJ2-7; 7 bases match TRBD1. The CDR3 has 16 amino acids. The ends lost 4 bases at V and 4 bases at J; junction bases unmatched: 13. Germline V lookup: CDR1 MNHNS, CDR2 SASEGT. This CDR3 is CASSGTQGRYKYEQYF. As DNA, the CDR3 is TGTGCCAGCAGTGGAACACAGGGGCGCTATAAGTACGAGCAGTACTTC.

The sample holds one count of this clone. J is TRBJ1-2 and V is TRBV5-4; 11 bases match TRBD1. J lost 3 bases, V lost 1 base, and 2 bases had no gene match. CDR1 is SGHNT, CDR2 YYREEE, per germline (reference sequence). The CDR3 contains 15 residues. The CDR3 region is CASSLKGQGDYGYTF. The CDR3 nucleotides read TGTGCCAGCAGCTTGAAGGGACAGGGGGACTATGGCTACACCTTC.

V gene TRBV5-1 combines with J gene TRBJ2-7; the match to TRBD1 covers 7 bases. Germline loops: CDR1 SGHRS, CDR2 YFSETQ. The CDR3 spans 17 residues. J lost 1 base, V lost 8 bases, and 18 bases had no gene match. In nucleotides, the CDR3 is TGCGCCAGTTCATCAAATCCCGGGACAGCCATATCCTACGAGCAGTACTTC. Encoded protein: CASSSNPGTAISYEQYF.

The chain carries TRBV11-2 and TRBJ1-4; D not certain. The germline gives CDR1 SGHAT, CDR2 FQNNGV. The CDR3 consists of 13 residues. The V end was cut by 2 bases, the J end by 10 bases, with 11 bases between. The CDR3, as DNA: TGTGCCAGCAGCTTAATACGGGAGGGAAAACTGTTTTTT. Translation: CASSLIREGKLFF.

This clone has just one count. V gene TRBV19 combines with J gene TRBJ1-1; TRBD1 aligns across 7 bases. Looked up from germline, CDR1 is LNHDA and CDR2 is SQIVND (reference sequence). The length of the CDR3 is 14 residues. V trimming: 5 bases; J trimming: 2 bases; junction bases outside the gene matches: 5. CDR3 protein: CASSGGQTNTEAFF. The CDR3 nucleotides are TGTGCCAGTAGTGGGGGACAGACTAACACTGAAGCTTTCTTT.

The chain recombines TRBV14 with TRBJ2-3; 9 positions match TRBD2. The junction had 4 bases not matched to a gene; V was cut back by 4 bases and J by 2 bases. CDR3 length: 15 residues. The germline gives CDR1 SGHDN, CDR2 FVKESK. The CDR3 reads CASSRLADPTDTQYF. The CDR3 region has the DNA TGTGCCAGCAGCCGACTAGCGGATCCCACAGATACGCAGTATTTT.

This CDR3 reads CASSDGRAHEQYF. CDR3 DNA sequence: TGTGCCAGCAGTGACGGGAGGGCCCACGAGCAGTACTTC. The rearrangement uses TRBV6-1 and TRBJ2-7; 8 bases fit TRBD2. V trimming: 3 bases; J trimming: 5 bases; junction bases outside the gene matches: 3. CDR3 length: 13 amino acids. The germline V gene encodes CDR1 MNHNS and CDR2 SASEGT.

The chain couples TRBV10-3 to TRBJ1-2; TRBD1 agrees at 10 bases. Looked up from germline, CDR1 is ENHRY and CDR2 is SYGVKD. J was trimmed by 7 bases and V by 5 bases; bases with no gene match: 13. The CDR3 loop spans 16 amino acids. The CDR3 region is CAISLLSPGQGPGYTF. CDR3 nucleotide sequence: TGTGCCATCAGTCTCCTCTCACCGGGACAGGGGCCTGGCTACACCTTC.

The chain is built from TRBV5-6 and TRBJ2-7; D is possibly TRBD2 (5 bases). Germline values: CDR1 SGHDT, CDR2 YYEEEE. The germline V and J ends were trimmed by 4 bases and 0 bases, with 14 bases remaining between them. The CDR3 sequence is 15 residues long. As DNA, the CDR3 is TGTGCCAGCAGCCCGGTCGGGGTACCCTCCTACGAGCAGTACTTC. The encoded protein is CASSPVGVPSYEQYF.

The chain joins TRBV18 to TRBJ1-1, with a possible D match to TRBD1 (5 bases). CDR1 KGHSH and CDR2 LQKENI come from the germline V gene. Trimming took off 1 base at V and 1 base at J, with 10 bases between the two ends. CDR3 length: 15 amino acids. In DNA form, the CDR3 reads TGTGCCAGCTCACCACGACTGGACAAGAACACTGAAGCTTTCTTT. Its translation: CASSPRLDKNTEAFF.

The chain joins TRBV7-9 to TRBJ2-7; 9 nucleotides agree with TRBD1. CDR3 length equals 16 residues. Per the germline V gene, CDR1 is SEHNR and CDR2 is FQNEAQ (reference sequence). The V and J ends lost 7 bases and 3 bases, in that order; junction bases with no gene match: 13. DNA of the CDR3: TGTGCCAGCACCTACCCATTGGGACAGGGCAGCTACGAGCAGTACTTC. This codes for CASTYPLGQGSYEQYF.

This clone was found a few times. The chain carries TRBV5-1 and TRBJ2-7; 7 nucleotides agree with TRBD1. CDR1 and CDR2 (germline): SGHRS, YFSETQ. The CDR3 length is 15 residues. V shed 3 bases, J shed 2 bases, and the junction held 8 bases outside the gene matches. The CDR3 nucleotides read TGCGCCAGCAGCTGGGGTCGACAGGGCCCCTACGAGCAGTACTTC. This translates into CASSWGRQGPYEQYF.

The chain employs TRBV30 and TRBJ1-5; D gene uncertain. V was cut by 4 bases and J by 1 base, with 11 bases left in between. This CDR3 has 14 residues. Per germline, CDR1 GTSNPN and CDR2 SVGIG (reference sequence). CDR3 sequence reads: CAWKRASSNQPQHF. In nucleotides, the CDR3 is TGTGCCTGGAAGAGAGCGAGCAGCAATCAGCCCCAGCATTTT.

The rearrangement uses TRBV11-3 and TRBJ2-3; D unclear. Trimming removed 5 bases from V and 4 bases from J, with 4 bases in between. Germline assignment: CDR1 SGHNT and CDR2 YENEEA. This CDR3 has 11 amino acids. The CDR3 DNA reads as TGTGCCAGCAGCCCCTCAGATACGCAGTATTTT. Its translation is CASSPSDTQYF.

The CDR3, as DNA: TGTGCCAGCAGTGCCAGGTTTGCCTACGAGCAGTACTTC. Protein sequence: CASSARFAYEQYF. The chain employs TRBV2 and TRBJ2-7; D is uncertain. The germline V gene encodes CDR1 SNHLY and CDR2 FYNNEI. The CDR3 consists of 13 residues. V lost 4 bases to trimming and J lost 2 bases, with 9 bases between them.

The chain uses TRBV11-2 and TRBJ2-4; 9 positions agree with TRBD1. With V trimmed by 5 bases and J by 0 bases, 14 bases remained unmatched. CDR1 and CDR2 from the germline V gene are SGHAT and FQNNGV. The CDR3 sequence is 19 residues long. The CDR3 is CASSPRDREWGIAKNIQYF. As DNA, the CDR3 is TGTGCCAGCAGCCCAAGGGACAGGGAGTGGGGGATAGCCAAAAACATTCAGTACTTC.